This T cell receptor (beta chain) was identified in a study of blood T cell repertoires in COVID-19. Study in general: Sites in the United States, Italy and Spain provided acute and convalescent COVID-19 samples.

The table lists this clone with a few counts. The CDR3 extends over 13 amino acids. Germline V gene data show CDR1 as MNHEY and CDR2 as SVGEGT. V was pared by 2 bases and J by 3 bases, with 8 bases between. Assay: immunoSEQ multiplex PCR; the TCRdb copy retains only in-frame clones and omits some. The sample lists some 220,000 clones; 84% were seen once. The sequence derives from a woman in her sixties or seventies who had recovered from COVID-19. The sequenced material came from peripheral blood. The V call is TRBV6-2 or TRBV6-3, the J call TRBJ2-7; possible D gene TRBD1, 6 bases. CDR3 sequence reads: CASSYRDNYEQYF. CDR3 bases: TGTGCCAGCAGTTACAGGGACAACTACGAGCAGTACTTC.